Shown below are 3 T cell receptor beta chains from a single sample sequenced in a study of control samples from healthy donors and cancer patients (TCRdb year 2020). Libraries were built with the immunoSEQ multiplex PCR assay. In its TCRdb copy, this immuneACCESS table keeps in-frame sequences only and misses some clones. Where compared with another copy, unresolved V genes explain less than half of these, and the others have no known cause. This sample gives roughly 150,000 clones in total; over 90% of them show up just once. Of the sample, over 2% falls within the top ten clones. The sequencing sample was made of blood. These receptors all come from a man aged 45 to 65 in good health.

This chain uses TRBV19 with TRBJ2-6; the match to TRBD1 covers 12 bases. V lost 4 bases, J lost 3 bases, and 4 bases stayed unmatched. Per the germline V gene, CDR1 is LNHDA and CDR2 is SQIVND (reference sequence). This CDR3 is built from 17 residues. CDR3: CASSTGQGALGANVLTF. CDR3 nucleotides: TGTGCCAGTAGTACGGGACAGGGGGCGCTTGGGGCCAACGTCCTGACTTTC.

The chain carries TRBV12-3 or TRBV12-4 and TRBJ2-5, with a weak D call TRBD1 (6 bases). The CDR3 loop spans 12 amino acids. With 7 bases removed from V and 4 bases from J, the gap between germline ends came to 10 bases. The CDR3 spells CASNRGGETQYF. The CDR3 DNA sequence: TGTGCCAGCAATCGAGGGGGAGAGACCCAGTACTTC.

CDR3 in DNA: TGCGCCAGCAGCCCAGGGGGCGCGACCGGGGAGCTGTTTTTT. Translating it yields CASSPGGATGELFF. The chain joins TRBV5-1 to TRBJ2-2, with 8 bases matching TRBD1. Germline values: CDR1 SGHRS, CDR2 YFSETQ. CDR3 length equals 14 residues. J gave up 5 bases and V 4 bases, and 4 bases lay outside the gene matches.